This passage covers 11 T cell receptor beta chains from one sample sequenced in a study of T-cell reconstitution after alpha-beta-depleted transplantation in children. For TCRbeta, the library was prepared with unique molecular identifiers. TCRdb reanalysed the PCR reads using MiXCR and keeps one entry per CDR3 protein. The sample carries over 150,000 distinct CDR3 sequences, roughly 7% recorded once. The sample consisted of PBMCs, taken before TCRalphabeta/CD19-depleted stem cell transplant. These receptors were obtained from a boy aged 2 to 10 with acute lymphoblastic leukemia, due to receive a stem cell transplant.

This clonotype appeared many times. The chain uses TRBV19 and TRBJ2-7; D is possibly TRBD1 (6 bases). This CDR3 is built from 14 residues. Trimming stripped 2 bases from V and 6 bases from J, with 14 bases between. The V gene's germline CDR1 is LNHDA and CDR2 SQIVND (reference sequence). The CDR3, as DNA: TGTGCCAGTAGTATACAGGGACACCGGGGCGAGCAGTACTTC. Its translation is CASSIQGHRGEQYF.

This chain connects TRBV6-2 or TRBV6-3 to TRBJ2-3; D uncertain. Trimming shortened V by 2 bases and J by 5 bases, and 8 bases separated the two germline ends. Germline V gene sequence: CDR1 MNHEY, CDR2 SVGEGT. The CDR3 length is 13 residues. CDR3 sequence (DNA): TGTGCCAGCAGTTACCTTCTTTTAGATACGCAGTATTTT. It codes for CASSYLLLDTQYF.

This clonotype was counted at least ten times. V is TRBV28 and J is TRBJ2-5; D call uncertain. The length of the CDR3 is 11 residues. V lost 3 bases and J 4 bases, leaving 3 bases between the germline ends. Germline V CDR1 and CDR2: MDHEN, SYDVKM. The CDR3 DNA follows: TGTGCCAGCAGTTTTGTAGAGACCCAGTACTTC. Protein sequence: CASSFVETQYF.

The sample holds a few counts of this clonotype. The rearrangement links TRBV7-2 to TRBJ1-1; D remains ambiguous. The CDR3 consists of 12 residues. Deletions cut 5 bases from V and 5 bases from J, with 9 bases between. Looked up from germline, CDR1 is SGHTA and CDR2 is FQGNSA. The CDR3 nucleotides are TGTGCCAGCAGCCCCCTGGGGACTGAAGCTTTCTTT. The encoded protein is CASSPLGTEAFF. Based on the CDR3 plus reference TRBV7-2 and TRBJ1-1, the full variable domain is GAGVSQSPSNKVTEKGKDVELRCDPISGHTALYWYRQSLGQGLEFLIYFQGNSAPDKSGLPSDRFSAERTGGSVSTLTIQRTQQEDSAVYLCASSPLGTEAFFGQGTRLTVV.

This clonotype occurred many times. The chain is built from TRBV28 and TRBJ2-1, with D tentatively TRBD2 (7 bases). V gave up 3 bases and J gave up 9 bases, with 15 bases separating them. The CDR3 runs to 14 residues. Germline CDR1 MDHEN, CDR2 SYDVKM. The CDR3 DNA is TGTGCCAGCAGTTTTCGAGGGGGGGTCGGTGAGCAGTTCTTC. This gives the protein CASSFRGGVGEQFF.

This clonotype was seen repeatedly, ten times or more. This chain's CDR3 is CASSLEGGGSYEQYF. For the CDR3, the DNA is TGTGCCAGCAGCTTAGAAGGCGGGGGGTCCTACGAGCAGTACTTC. The rearrangement links TRBV13 to TRBJ2-7; 8 bases map to TRBD2. Germline V lookup: CDR1 PRHDT, CDR2 FYEKMQ (reference sequence). The V segment lost 1 base and the J segment 1 base; nucleotides outside the gene matches: 3. This CDR3 has 15 residues.

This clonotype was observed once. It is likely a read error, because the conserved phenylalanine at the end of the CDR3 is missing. CDR3 coding DNA: TGTGCCAGCAGCCCGGACATACAAGAGACCCAGTACTCC. Translating gives CASSPDIQETQYS. The chain recombines TRBV7-2 with TRBJ2-5; TRBD1 is a possible D gene (5 bases). Trimming took off 5 bases at V and 2 bases at J, with 9 bases between the two ends. The CDR3 consists of 13 residues. Germline V lookup: CDR1 SGHTA, CDR2 FQGNSA.

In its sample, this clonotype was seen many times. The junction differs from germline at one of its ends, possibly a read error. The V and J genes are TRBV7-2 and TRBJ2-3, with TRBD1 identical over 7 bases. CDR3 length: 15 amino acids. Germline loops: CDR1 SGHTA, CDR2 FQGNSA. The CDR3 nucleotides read TGTGCCAGCAGCATAGCCGGGACAGGCACAGATACGCAGTATTTT. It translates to CASSIAGTGTDTQYF.

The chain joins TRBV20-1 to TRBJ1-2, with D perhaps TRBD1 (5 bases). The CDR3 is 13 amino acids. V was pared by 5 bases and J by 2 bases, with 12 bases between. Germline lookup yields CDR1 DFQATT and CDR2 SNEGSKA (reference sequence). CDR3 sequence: CSADHRGNYGYTF. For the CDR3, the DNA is TGCAGTGCTGACCACCGGGGGAACTATGGCTACACCTTC.

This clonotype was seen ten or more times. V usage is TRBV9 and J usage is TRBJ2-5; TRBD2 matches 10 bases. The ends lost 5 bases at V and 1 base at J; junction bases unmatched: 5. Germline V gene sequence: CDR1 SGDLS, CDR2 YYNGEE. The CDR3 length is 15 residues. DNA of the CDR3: TGTGCCAGCAGTTCTAGCGGGGGCCCCCAAGAGACCCAGTACTTC. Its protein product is CASSSSGGPQETQYF. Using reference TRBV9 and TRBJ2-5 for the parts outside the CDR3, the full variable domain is DSGVTQTPKHLITATGQRVTLRCSPRSGDLSVYWYQQSLDQGLQFLIQYYNGEERAKGNILERFSAQQFPDLHSELNLSSLELGDSALYFCASSSSGGPQETQYFGPGTRLLVL.

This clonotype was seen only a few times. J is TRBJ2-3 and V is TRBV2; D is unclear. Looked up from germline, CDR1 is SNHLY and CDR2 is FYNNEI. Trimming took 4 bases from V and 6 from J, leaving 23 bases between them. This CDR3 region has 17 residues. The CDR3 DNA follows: TGTGCCAGCAGTGGGAGAACCTCACCAACGTTCAAGGATACGCAGTATTTT. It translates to CASSGRTSPTFKDTQYF.